The rows below give T cell receptor beta chains drawn from one sample of a study of identical twins. TCRdb ran MiXCR on the 5' RACE reads and lists one entry per CDR3 protein. The sample has 400,000 to 550,000 distinct CDR3 sequences, around 20% seen once. The same sample was also used in a study of T cells expressing NK-cell markers.

Sequenced material: CD4+ T cells sorted from blood. All receptors derive from a woman aged 18-35 years in good health. Both conserved end residues are part of each CDR3. The D gene is left open where the match is weak. Only some rows state a clone size, as once, few, many or a class for expanded clones.

V gene	clone size	J gene	D gene	CDR3 protein	CDR3 DNA
TRBV29-1	few	TRBJ2-1	NA	CSVVWQYNEQFF	TGCAGCGTTGTGTGGCAGTACAATGAGCAGTTCTTC
TRBV5-1	NA	TRBJ2-3	NA	CASSLSRSEDTQYF	TGCGCCAGCAGCTTGAGCCGGTCGGAAGATACGCAGTATTTT
TRBV20-1	few	TRBJ2-1	TRBD2	CSASVLGRGAYNEQFF	TGCAGTGCTAGTGTGCTTGGCCGGGGGGCCTACAATGAGCAGTTCTTC
TRBV15	NA	TRBJ2-3	TRBD2	CATSRGTSGVTDTQYF	TGTGCCACCAGCAGAGGGACTAGCGGGGTCACAGATACGCAGTATTTT
TRBV3-1	many	TRBJ1-1	TRBD1	CASSQLDRVAFF	TGTGCCAGCAGCCAACTGGACAGGGTGGCTTTCTTT
TRBV6-5	few	TRBJ1-2	NA	CASSYSLGNYGYTF	TGTGCCAGCAGTTACTCGCTGGGGAACTATGGCTACACCTTC
TRBV2	few	TRBJ2-1	NA	CASAQISYNEQFF	TGTGCCAGCGCGCAGATTTCCTACAATGAGCAGTTCTTC
TRBV5-1	NA	TRBJ1-3	NA	CASSLGQANSGNTIYF	TGCGCCAGCAGCTTGGGACAGGCGAACTCTGGAAACACCATATATTTT
TRBV10-3	NA	TRBJ1-5	NA	CAISETGGSNQPQHF	TGTGCCATCAGTGAGACGGGGGGCTCCAATCAGCCCCAGCATTTT
TRBV3-1	few	TRBJ2-5	TRBD1	CASSHRGTAPETQYF	TGTGCCAGCAGCCACCGTGGGACAGCCCCGGAGACCCAGTACTTC
TRBV20-1	few	TRBJ2-6	NA	CSAEAYSSGANVLTF	TGCAGTGCTGAAGCCTACTCCTCTGGGGCCAACGTCCTGACTTTC
TRBV5-1	NA	TRBJ1-1	NA	CASSFFGQGSDAFF	TGCGCCAGCAGCTTTTTCGGGCAGGGGAGTGATGCTTTCTTT
TRBV12-3/TRBV12-4	NA	TRBJ2-7	NA	CASSFRLVQGEQYF	TGTGCCAGCAGTTTCCGACTAGTACAGGGCGAGCAGTACTTC
TRBV10-2	NA	TRBJ1-1	NA	CASSESRAGVTEAFF	TGCGCCAGCAGTGAGTCGAGAGCAGGGGTCACTGAAGCTTTCTTT
TRBV18	NA	TRBJ2-1	NA	CASSPSHPTPYNEQFF	TGTGCCAGCTCACCATCCCACCCTACCCCCTACAATGAGCAGTTCTTC